Below are 15 T cell receptor beta chains sequenced from a single sample in a study of CD8 T cells in Susac syndrome. RNA was extracted with the RNeasy kit, and a quantity of about 0.45 to 1 ug was reverse transcribed using random hexamers. One entry per CDR3 protein, called by TCRdb with MiXCR from the immunoSEQ multiplex PCR reads. The sample lists under 95,000 distinct CDR3 sequences, around 95% occurring once. Sequences were obtained from CD8+ T cells from PBMCs. Source of these receptors: a human donor with Susac syndrome.

The chain carries TRBV12-3 or TRBV12-4 and TRBJ2-3; 8 bases match TRBD2. The V segment lost 6 bases and the J segment 4 bases; nucleotides outside the gene matches: 12. This CDR3 comprises 16 residues. The CDR3, as DNA: TGTGCCAGCAGCTTCCCAGGGGCGGGGGGCGCAGATACGCAGTATTTT. Translation: CASSFPGAGGADTQYF.

The chain has TRBV7-3 and TRBJ2-1; 9 bases align to TRBD2. The germline gives CDR1 SGHTA, CDR2 FQGTGA. The ends lost 0 bases at V and 6 bases at J; junction bases unmatched: 12. This CDR3 is 18 amino acids long. The CDR3 reads CASSLTPPWVAGANEQFF. The CDR3 DNA sequence: TGTGCCAGCAGCTTAACTCCCCCTTGGGTAGCGGGAGCCAATGAGCAGTTCTTC.

The gene calls are TRBV7-9 and TRBJ1-1; D is uncertain. Germline values: CDR1 SEHNR, CDR2 FQNEAQ (reference sequence). V lost 5 bases and J 8 bases, leaving 12 bases between the germline ends. The CDR3 extends over 12 amino acids. The CDR3 nucleotides read TGTGCCAGCAGCCTTGGACCGTCAGAAGCTTTCTTT. As protein: CASSLGPSEAFF.

This chain links TRBV12-3 or TRBV12-4 with TRBJ1-5; D is unclear. The CDR3 sequence is 11 residues long. V lost 4 bases to trimming and J lost 8 bases, with 6 bases between them. This chain's CDR3 is CASSSGEPQHF. CDR3 DNA: TGTGCCAGCAGTTCCGGGGAGCCCCAGCATTTT.

The CDR3 protein is CASVPEVLGIGETQYF. CDR3 sequence (DNA): TGTGCCAGCGTCCCAGAGGTGTTGGGGATAGGGGAGACCCAGTACTTC. V is TRBV28 and J is TRBJ2-5; D call uncertain. V was clipped by 8 bases and J by 5 bases, with 24 bases between them. Germline assignment: CDR1 MDHEN and CDR2 SYDVKM. This CDR3 region has 16 residues.

The V gene is TRBV15, the J gene TRBJ2-1; 11 nucleotides line up with TRBD2. CDR3 length equals 16 residues. Trimming removed 5 bases from V and 5 bases from J; junction bases left unmatched: 8. CDR1 is LNHNV and CDR2 is YYDKDF in the germline V gene (reference sequence). The CDR3 DNA sequence: TGTGCCACCAGCGAACTAGCGGGAGCCGTGGACAATGAGCAGTTCTTC. Its translation: CATSELAGAVDNEQFF.

The rearrangement links TRBV27 to TRBJ2-1, with 7 bases aligning to TRBD1. Germline V gene lookup returns CDR1 MNHEY and CDR2 SMNVEV (reference sequence). CDR3 length equals 16 residues. The junction had 11 bases not matched to a gene; V was cut back by 3 bases and J by 6 bases. This CDR3 reads CASSLGTAFTRNEQFF. The CDR3 DNA reads as TGTGCCAGCAGTTTGGGGACAGCATTTACTCGCAATGAGCAGTTCTTC.

A single count supports this clonotype. The chain uses TRBV28 and TRBJ2-7, with TRBD1 matching over 11 bases. The V gene's germline CDR1 is MDHEN and CDR2 SYDVKM. V trimming: 3 bases; J trimming: 2 bases; junction bases outside the gene matches: 3. The CDR3 sequence is 15 residues long. The CDR3 DNA reads as TGTGCCAGCAGTTTGGGGGACAGGGGGGCCTACGAGCAGTACTTC. This translates into CASSLGDRGAYEQYF.

V usage is TRBV19 and J usage is TRBJ1-5; a weak D match, TRBD1 (6 bases). With 8 bases removed from V and 2 bases from J, the gap between germline ends came to 16 bases. Germline V gene sequence: CDR1 LNHDA, CDR2 SQIVND (reference sequence). CDR3 size: 15 residues. The CDR3 DNA is TGTGCCAGTGGGGGGGCTACGAGAGGCAATCAGCCCCAGCATTTT. This codes for CASGGATRGNQPQHF.

V and J are TRBV20-1 and TRBJ2-5, with 7 nucleotides matching TRBD2. The CDR3 has 16 residues. Losses at the gene ends were 0 bases for V and 1 base for J; bases not matched to a gene: 8. In germline, CDR1 is DFQATT, CDR2 SNEGSKA (reference sequence). The CDR3 loop reads CSARDLELARQETQYF. In DNA, the CDR3 is TGCAGTGCTAGAGATCTCGAACTAGCGCGCCAAGAGACCCAGTACTTC.

The V gene is TRBV28, the J gene TRBJ2-1, with 7 bases lining up with TRBD1. V trimming: 3 bases; J trimming: 4 bases; junction bases outside the gene matches: 3. The germline V gene has CDR1 MDHEN and CDR2 SYDVKM. The CDR3 spans 14 residues. DNA for the CDR3: TGTGCCAGCAGTTTTGAGGACAGGTACAATGAGCAGTTCTTC. Translated, it gives CASSFEDRYNEQFF.

For this clonotype: One end of the junction does not line up with germline, which may come from a read error. The CDR3 region is CASGFAGNEAFF. The DNA of the CDR3 is TGTGCCAGCGGTTTCGCGGGGAACGAAGCTTTCTTT. The chain employs TRBV27 and TRBJ1-1, with unresolved D. This CDR3 is built from 12 residues. The germline gives CDR1 MNHEY, CDR2 SMNVEV (reference sequence).

The chain recombines TRBV7-9 with TRBJ2-7, with TRBD2 matching over 10 bases. Germline loops: CDR1 SEHNR, CDR2 FQNEAQ (reference sequence). V trimming: 5 bases; J trimming: 2 bases; junction bases outside the gene matches: 9. The CDR3 length is 16 residues. The CDR3 is CASSPFSGRQPYEQYF. The DNA of the CDR3 is TGTGCCAGCAGCCCCTTTAGCGGGAGGCAACCCTACGAGCAGTACTTC.

The V and J genes are TRBV18 and TRBJ2-2, with 9 positions matching TRBD1. The V gene's germline CDR1 is KGHSH and CDR2 LQKENI. V lost 6 bases, J lost 2 bases, and 7 bases stayed unmatched. The CDR3 contains 16 residues. CDR3 loop: CASSPGDRANTGELFF. The CDR3 bases are TGTGCCAGCTCGCCGGGGGACAGGGCCAACACCGGGGAGCTGTTTTTT.

The chain employs TRBV29-1 and TRBJ2-7; 11 nucleotides match TRBD2. The CDR3 spans 12 residues. V lost 4 bases to trimming and J lost 4 bases; unmatched junction nucleotides: 0. CDR1 SQVTM and CDR2 ANQGSEA come from the germline V gene. CDR3 DNA sequence: TGCAGCGTTGGACTAGCGGGGTACGAGCAGTACTTC. Translated: CSVGLAGYEQYF.